Listed here are 32 T cell receptor beta chains from one sample, sequenced in a study of identical twins. A single record per CDR3 protein comes from TCRdb applying MiXCR to the 5' RACE reads. Found here are about 530,000 distinct CDR3 sequences, roughly 15% of them singletons; the top ten hold 0.35% to 0.45%. The data were also submitted as part of a second study, on yellow fever vaccine responses in identical twins.

The material sequenced was CD4+ T cells sorted from blood. All receptors come from a young woman in good health.

The chain uses TRBV28 and TRBJ2-7; D uncertain. The V and J ends lost 4 bases and 1 base respectively, with 17 bases between them. The CDR3 totals 16 residues. From germline, CDR1 is MDHEN and CDR2 SYDVKM. Here the CDR3 DNA reads TGTGCCAGCAGTTCGTCCGGCGCAGTCCTTTCCTACGAGCAGTACTTC. This gives the protein CASSSSGAVLSYEQYF.

This chain joins TRBV19 and TRBJ1-5; 9 bases line up with TRBD1. Germline CDR1 LNHDA, CDR2 SQIVND (reference sequence). With 4 bases clipped from V and 5 bases from J, the junction kept 3 bases outside the gene matches. The CDR3 length is 14 residues. The CDR3: CASSTGTGYQPQHF. The CDR3 coding sequence is TGTGCCAGTAGTACGGGGACAGGGTATCAGCCCCAGCATTTT.

This clonotype showed up just a few times. This rearrangement joins TRBV20-1 to TRBJ2-1; tentatively, D is TRBD2 (5 bases). The germline gives CDR1 DFQATT, CDR2 SNEGSKA (reference sequence). V dropped 3 bases and J dropped 5 bases, with 11 bases sitting between them. The CDR3 length is 13 residues. CDR3 DNA: TGCAGTGCTAGGGGCTCGGGGAACAATGAGCAGTTCTTC. Protein: CSARGSGNNEQFF.

The chain employs TRBV5-1 and TRBJ2-5; the D gene is possibly TRBD2 (6 bases). Germline loops: CDR1 SGHRS, CDR2 YFSETQ. V lost 4 bases and J 3 bases, leaving 19 bases between the germline ends. This CDR3 has 16 amino acids. CDR3 in amino acids: CASSPNIGGAKETQYF. CDR3 coding DNA: TGCGCCAGCAGCCCCAACATTGGAGGGGCGAAAGAGACCCAGTACTTC.

This clonotype was detected a few times. The rearrangement links TRBV20-1 to TRBJ2-7; D is uncertain. Trimming cost V 5 bases and J 0 bases, with 8 bases left between them. This CDR3 has 12 residues. CDR1 DFQATT and CDR2 SNEGSKA come from the germline V gene (reference sequence). CDR3 sequence reads: CSAYRSSYEQYV. In DNA, the CDR3 is TGCAGTGCTTATAGAAGCTCCTACGAGCAGTACGTC.

This clonotype occurred a few times. The genes are TRBV9 and TRBJ2-3; D is perhaps TRBD2 (6 bases). Germline values: CDR1 SGDLS, CDR2 YYNGEE. V gave up 5 bases and J gave up 0 bases, with 13 bases separating them. The CDR3 extends over 15 amino acids. The CDR3 sequence: CASSLALISTDTQYF. CDR3 DNA: TGTGCCAGCAGTCTAGCGTTAATAAGCACAGATACGCAGTATTTT.

The chain is built from TRBV5-1 and TRBJ2-6; no firm D call. The V end was cut by 4 bases, the J end by 0 bases, with 5 bases between. CDR3 length: 14 amino acids. Germline CDR1 reads SGHRS; CDR2 reads YFSETQ. CDR3 nucleotides: TGCGCCAGCAGCCAAGACTCTGGGGCCAACGTCCTGACTTTC. Amino acid sequence: CASSQDSGANVLTF. Full variable domain (remainder filled in from reference TRBV5-1 and TRBJ2-6): KAGVTQTPRYLIKTRGQQVTLSCSPISGHRSVSWYQQTPGQGLQFLFEYFSETQRNKGNFPGRFSGRQFSNSRSEMNVSTLELGDSALYLCASSQDSGANVLTFGAGSRLTVL.

There are a few counts of this clonotype. This sequence joins TRBV7-9 and TRBJ2-4, with D possibly called TRBD1 or TRBD2 (6 bases each). V was clipped by 1 base and J by 8 bases, with 18 bases between them. CDR1 is SEHNR, CDR2 FQNEAQ, per germline (reference sequence). The CDR3 has 16 amino acids. This chain's CDR3 is CASSLGAVPGADIQYF. CDR3 nucleotides: TGTGCCAGCAGCTTAGGAGCTGTGCCGGGGGCGGACATTCAGTACTTC. The whole variable domain, filled in from reference TRBV7-9 and TRBJ2-4, reads DTGVSQNPRHKITKRGQNVTFRCDPISEHNRLYWYRQTLGQGPEFLTYFQNEAQLEKSRLLSDRFSAERPKGSFSTLEIQRTEQGDSAMYLCASSLGAVPGADIQYFGAGTRLSVL.

This chain connects TRBV5-4 to TRBJ1-2; D is undetermined. The CDR3 totals 12 residues. V lost 1 base, J lost 4 bases, and 5 bases lay in between. The germline CDR1 and CDR2 sequences are SGHNT and YYREEE (reference sequence). CDR3 in amino acids: CASSLRLYGYTF. Written as DNA, the CDR3 is TGTGCCAGCAGCTTGAGGCTCTATGGCTACACCTTC.

This clonotype was detected only a few times. The chain employs TRBV24-1 and TRBJ2-1; 11 nucleotides match TRBD2. The CDR3 is 17 amino acids. With 3 bases clipped from V and 4 bases from J, the junction kept 7 bases outside the gene matches. Germline CDR1 is KGHDR and CDR2 is SFDVKD. This CDR3 reads CATSDPPSGRRYNEQFF. The CDR3 nucleotides read TGTGCCACCAGTGATCCCCCTAGCGGGAGGAGATACAATGAGCAGTTCTTC.

This clonotype appeared a few times. The rearrangement joins TRBV4-2 to TRBJ2-3, with 10 bases fitting TRBD2. J gave up 5 bases and V 1 base, and 3 bases lay outside the gene matches. Germline V gene lookup returns CDR1 LGHNA and CDR2 YNFKEQ. CDR3 length: 15 residues. Here the CDR3 DNA reads TGTGCCAGCAGCCAAGTAGCGGGGGGCGGAGATACGCAGTATTTT. Translating gives CASSQVAGGGDTQYF.

The gene calls are TRBV5-1 and TRBJ2-1; tentatively, D is TRBD1 or TRBD2 (5 bases each). Germline loops: CDR1 SGHRS, CDR2 YFSETQ. The CDR3 spans 15 residues. Trimming pared 0 bases from V and 4 bases from J, leaving 11 bases between. For the CDR3, the DNA is TGCGCCAGCAGCTTGGAGGGACCTTCGTACAATGAGCAGTTCTTC. Its protein product is CASSLEGPSYNEQFF.

The chain uses TRBV20-1 and TRBJ2-1, with no clear D. The germline V and J ends were trimmed by 3 bases and 8 bases, with 11 bases remaining between them. Germline CDR1 DFQATT, CDR2 SNEGSKA (reference sequence). CDR3 length: 12 amino acids. CDR3 sequence (DNA): TGCAGTGCTAGTATGAGCGTCGATGAGCAGTTCTTC. This gives the protein CSASMSVDEQFF.

The genes are TRBV5-1 and TRBJ2-3; D is undetermined. This CDR3 region has 15 residues. Germline-derived CDR1 and CDR2 are SGHRS and YFSETQ. V was cut by 0 bases and J by 3 bases, with 11 bases left in between. Here the CDR3 reads CASSLGFRYTDTQYF. The CDR3 DNA reads TGCGCCAGCAGCTTGGGTTTCCGGTATACAGATACGCAGTATTTT.

The chain recombines TRBV5-1 with TRBJ2-7; D is unresolved. V was shortened by 0 bases and J by 2 bases, with 6 bases between the two germline ends. Germline V gene data show CDR1 as SGHRS and CDR2 as YFSETQ. CDR3 length equals 13 residues. The CDR3 nucleotides are TGCGCCAGCAGCTTGGACCAACCCTACGAGCAGTACTTC. Its protein is CASSLDQPYEQYF.

The chain couples TRBV12-3 or TRBV12-4 to TRBJ1-4; D is unclear. There are 14 residues in the CDR3. V lost 2 bases to trimming and J lost 15 bases, with 19 bases between them. The DNA for the CDR3 is TGTGCCAGCAGTTTATCCGGAGGGAACATACGGTTGTTTTTT. It yields the protein CASSLSGGNIRLFF.

This clonotype occurred a few times. This chain connects TRBV11-2 to TRBJ1-2; D remains unclear. CDR3 length equals 15 residues. Germline values: CDR1 SGHAT, CDR2 FQNNGV. The V end was cut by 0 bases, the J end by 1 base, with 9 bases between. This CDR3 reads CASSLDQNSNYGYTF. CDR3 DNA sequence: TGTGCCAGCAGCTTAGATCAAAACAGTAACTATGGCTACACCTTC. The full variable domain, with the rest looked up from reference TRBV11-2 and TRBJ1-2, is EAGVAQSPRYKIIEKRQSVAFWCNPISGHATLYWYQQILGQGPKLLIQFQNNGVVDDSQLPKDRFSAERLKGVDSTLKIQPAKLEDSAVYLCASSLDQNSNYGYTFGSGTRLTVV.

The sample holds a few counts of this clonotype. V and J are TRBV5-1 and TRBJ2-7, with 8 bases aligning to TRBD1. With V trimmed by 4 bases and J by 0 bases, 6 bases remained unmatched. Germline V gives CDR1 SGHRS, CDR2 YFSETQ. The CDR3 is 15 residues long. This chain's CDR3 is CASSPWTGSSYEQYV. The CDR3, as DNA: TGCGCCAGCAGCCCGTGGACAGGGAGCTCCTACGAGCAGTACGTC.

The table lists this clonotype with a few counts. The chain links TRBV2 to TRBJ2-1; D is tentatively TRBD1 or TRBD2 (5 bases each). V lost 6 bases and J 11 bases, leaving 11 bases between the germline ends. This CDR3 comprises 11 residues. Germline-derived CDR1 and CDR2 are SNHLY and FYNNEI. The CDR3 coding sequence is TGTGCCAGCAGGAGGGGATGCCAGCAGTTCTTC. The encoded protein is CASRRGCQQFF.

CDR3 protein: CASSWGQEETQYF. In nucleotides, the CDR3 is TGCGCCAGCAGCTGGGGACAGGAAGAGACCCAGTACTTC. The rearrangement links TRBV5-1 to TRBJ2-5; 8 bases match TRBD1. Looked up from germline, CDR1 is SGHRS and CDR2 is YFSETQ. Losses at the gene ends were 3 bases for V and 3 bases for J; bases not matched to a gene: 1. This CDR3 region has 13 residues.

This clonotype turned up a few times. The J gene is TRBJ2-2, the V gene TRBV6-5; D uncertain. V shed 3 bases and J shed 6 bases, with 5 bases lying between them. The CDR3 consists of 12 residues. The V gene's germline CDR1 is MNHEY and CDR2 SVGAGI. CDR3 residues: CASSYQAGELFF. The CDR3 coding sequence is TGTGCCAGCAGTTATCAAGCCGGGGAGCTGTTTTTT.

The sample holds a few counts of this clonotype. This rearrangement joins TRBV12-3 or TRBV12-4 to TRBJ1-4, with a weak D call TRBD1 (5 bases). This CDR3 comprises 12 residues. Trimming removed 6 bases at V and 13 bases at J, with 15 bases between. The CDR3, as DNA: TGTGCCAGCAGAACGGACGGGACTGGACTGTTTTTT. Translated: CASRTDGTGLFF.

This clonotype was observed a few times. This chain links TRBV6-5 with TRBJ2-1; 10 nucleotides agree with TRBD2. From germline, CDR1 is MNHEY and CDR2 SVGAGI. J lost 6 bases, V lost 3 bases, and 5 bases had no gene match. The CDR3 is 15 amino acids. The CDR3 protein is CASSYGTSVINEQFF. CDR3 nucleotides: TGTGCCAGCAGTTATGGGACTAGCGTTATCAATGAGCAGTTCTTC.

V and J are TRBV20-1 and TRBJ2-7; D might be TRBD2 (6 bases). Germline assignment: CDR1 DFQATT and CDR2 SNEGSKA (reference sequence). The CDR3 sequence is 12 residues long. Between the trimmed V and J ends, which lost 6 bases and 3 bases, there was a span of 12 bases. CDR3 sequence: CSAGTYDYEQYV. In DNA form, the CDR3 reads TGCAGTGCGGGGACTTACGACTACGAGCAGTACGTC.

The V and J genes are TRBV14 and TRBJ1-2, with 7 bases fitting TRBD1. The CDR3 has 14 residues. V was pared by 0 bases and J by 8 bases, with 6 bases of the junction left unmatched. Looked up from germline, CDR1 is SGHDN and CDR2 is FVKESK. The CDR3 nucleotides read TGTGCCAGCAGCCAAGATCAAGGGGGCGTAGGCTACACCTTC. This sequence encodes CASSQDQGGVGYTF. The full variable domain, with the rest looked up from reference TRBV14 and TRBJ1-2, is EAGVTQFPSHSVIEKGQTVTLRCDPISGHDNLYWYRRVMGKEIKFLLHFVKESKQDESGMPNNRFLAERTGGTYSTLKVQPAELEDSGVYFCASSQDQGGVGYTFGSGTRLTVV.

This clonotype was picked up a small number of times. The CDR3 DNA reads TGTGCCAGCAGCTTAGACGGTGGGAGAAATACGCAGTATTTT. This translates into CASSLDGGRNTQYF. This chain uses TRBV7-9 with TRBJ2-3; possible D gene TRBD2, 5 bases. Trimming removed 1 base from V and 7 bases from J, with 12 bases in between. In germline, CDR1 is SEHNR, CDR2 FQNEAQ (reference sequence). This CDR3 is built from 14 residues.

The V gene is TRBV28, the J gene TRBJ2-1, with D tentatively TRBD1 (5 bases). The germline V gene has CDR1 MDHEN and CDR2 SYDVKM. V lost 5 bases, J lost 1 base, and 9 bases lay in between. The CDR3 consists of 14 residues. The CDR3 loop is CASSPDISYNEQFF. The CDR3 DNA sequence: TGTGCCAGCAGTCCGGACATTTCCTACAATGAGCAGTTCTTC.

The chain joins TRBV28 to TRBJ2-7; D call uncertain. The germline V gene has CDR1 MDHEN and CDR2 SYDVKM. The germline V and J ends were trimmed by 5 bases and 5 bases, with 13 bases remaining between them. This CDR3 region has 13 residues. CDR3 loop: CASSRWARDEQYV. In DNA, the CDR3 is TGTGCCAGCAGTCGGTGGGCTCGGGACGAGCAGTACGTC.

This clonotype was seen only a few times. The chain recombines TRBV12-3 or TRBV12-4 with TRBJ2-7, with D possibly being TRBD2 (6 bases). Trimming stripped 3 bases from V and 2 bases from J, with 14 bases between. The CDR3 is 15 residues long. Here the CDR3 reads CASSFSGAGTYEQYF. CDR3 nucleotide sequence: TGTGCCAGCAGTTTCTCCGGGGCGGGGACCTACGAGCAGTACTTC.

The V call is TRBV6-1, the J call TRBJ2-3, with 10 bases fitting TRBD1. This CDR3 has 15 residues. Per germline, CDR1 MNHNS and CDR2 SASEGT. With 6 bases clipped from V and 6 bases from J, the junction kept 9 bases outside the gene matches. This chain's CDR3 is CASRAGQGYGDTQYF. CDR3 coding DNA: TGTGCCAGCAGGGCGGGACAGGGGTATGGGGATACGCAGTATTTT.

The V and J genes are TRBV2 and TRBJ2-6, with 7 bases identical to TRBD1. CDR3 size: 18 residues. V shed 1 base, J shed 0 bases, and the junction held 6 bases outside the gene matches. Germline CDR1 SNHLY, CDR2 FYNNEI. The CDR3 protein is CASSEGPGGSSGANVLTF. CDR3 bases: TGTGCCAGCAGTGAAGGTCCAGGGGGTTCCTCTGGGGCCAACGTCCTGACTTTC.

This clonotype has a handful of counts. The V and J genes are TRBV19 and TRBJ2-1, with 7 bases fitting TRBD2. The germline V gene has CDR1 LNHDA and CDR2 SQIVND (reference sequence). CDR3 size: 16 residues. Trimming at V came to 6 bases and at J to 5 bases, leaving 13 bases not matched to a gene. CDR3 loop: CASRSEGGASDNEQFF. CDR3 in DNA: TGTGCCAGTAGATCGGAGGGAGGGGCTTCCGACAATGAGCAGTTCTTC. The whole variable domain, remainder taken from reference TRBV19 and TRBJ2-1, is DGGITQSPKYLFRKEGQNVTLSCEQNLNHDAMYWYRQDPGQGLRLIYYSQIVNDFQKGDIAEGYSVSREKKESFPLTVTSAQKNPTAFYLCASRSEGGASDNEQFFGPGTRLTVL.